This TCR beta chain originates from a study of blood T cell repertoires in COVID-19. Libraries were prepared by immunoSEQ multiplex PCR; TCRdb keeps only in-frame clonotypes and omits some of them. The sample has over 80,000 clones; roughly nine tenths are singletons. The ends were cut back, 5 bases at V and 5 bases at J, with 9 bases in the middle. Per the germline V gene, CDR1 is SEHNR and CDR2 is FQNEAQ (reference sequence). CDR3 length: 12 amino acids. The sample consisted of peripheral blood. The genes are TRBV7-9 and TRBJ2-5, with unresolved D. The sequence was obtained from a man between 45 and 60 years old with acute or convalescent COVID-19. The CDR3 bases are TGTGCCAGCAGCAAAGGGCGGGAGACCCAGTACTTC. It encodes CASSKGRETQYF.